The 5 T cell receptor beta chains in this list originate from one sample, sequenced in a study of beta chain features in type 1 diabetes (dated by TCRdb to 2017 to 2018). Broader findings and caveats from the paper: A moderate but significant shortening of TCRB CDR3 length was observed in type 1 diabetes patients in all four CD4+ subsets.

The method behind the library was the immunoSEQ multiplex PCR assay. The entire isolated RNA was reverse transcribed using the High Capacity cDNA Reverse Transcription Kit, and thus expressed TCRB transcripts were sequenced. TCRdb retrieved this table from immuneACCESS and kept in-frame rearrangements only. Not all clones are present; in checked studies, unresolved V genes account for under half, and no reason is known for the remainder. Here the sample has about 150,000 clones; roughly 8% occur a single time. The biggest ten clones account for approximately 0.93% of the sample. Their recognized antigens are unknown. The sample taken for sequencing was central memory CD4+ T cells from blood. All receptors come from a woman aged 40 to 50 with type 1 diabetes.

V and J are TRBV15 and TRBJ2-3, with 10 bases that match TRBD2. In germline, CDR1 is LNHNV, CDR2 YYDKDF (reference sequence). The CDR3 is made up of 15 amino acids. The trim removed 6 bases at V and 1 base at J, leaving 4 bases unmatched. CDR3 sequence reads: CATRAGGKGTDTQYF. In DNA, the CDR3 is TGTGCCACCAGAGCGGGAGGGAAGGGCACAGATACGCAGTATTTT.

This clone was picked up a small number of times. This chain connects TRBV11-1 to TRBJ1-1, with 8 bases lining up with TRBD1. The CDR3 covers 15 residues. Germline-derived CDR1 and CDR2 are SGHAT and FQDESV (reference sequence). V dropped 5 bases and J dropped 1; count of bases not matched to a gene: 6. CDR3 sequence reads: CASSTHDRGNTEAFF. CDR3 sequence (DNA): TGTGCCAGCAGCACCCATGACAGGGGGAACACTGAAGCTTTCTTT.

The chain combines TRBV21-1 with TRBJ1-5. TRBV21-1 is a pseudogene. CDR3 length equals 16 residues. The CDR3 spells CASSKGRGTGNQPQHF. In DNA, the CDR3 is TGTGCCAGCAGCAAAGGTCGGGGAACGGGAAATCAGCCCCAGCATTTT.

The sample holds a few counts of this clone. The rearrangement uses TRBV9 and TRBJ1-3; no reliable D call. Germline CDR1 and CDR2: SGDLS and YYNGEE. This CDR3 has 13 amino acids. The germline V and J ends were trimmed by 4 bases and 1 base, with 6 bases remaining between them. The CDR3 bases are TGTGCCAGCAGCCCAACATCTGGAAACACCATATATTTT. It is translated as CASSPTSGNTIYF. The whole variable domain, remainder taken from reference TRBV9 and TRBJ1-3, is DSGVTQTPKHLITATGQRVTLRCSPRSGDLSVYWYQQSLDQGLQFLIQYYNGEERAKGNILERFSAQQFPDLHSELNLSSLELGDSALYFCASSPTSGNTIYFGEGSWLTVV.

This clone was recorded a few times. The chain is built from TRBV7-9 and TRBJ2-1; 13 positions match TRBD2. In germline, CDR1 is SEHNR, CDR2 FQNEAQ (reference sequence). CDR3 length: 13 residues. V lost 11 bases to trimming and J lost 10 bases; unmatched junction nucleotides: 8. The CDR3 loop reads CACGTSGIEEQFF. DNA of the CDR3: TGTGCCTGCGGGACTAGCGGGATCGAAGAGCAGTTCTTC.